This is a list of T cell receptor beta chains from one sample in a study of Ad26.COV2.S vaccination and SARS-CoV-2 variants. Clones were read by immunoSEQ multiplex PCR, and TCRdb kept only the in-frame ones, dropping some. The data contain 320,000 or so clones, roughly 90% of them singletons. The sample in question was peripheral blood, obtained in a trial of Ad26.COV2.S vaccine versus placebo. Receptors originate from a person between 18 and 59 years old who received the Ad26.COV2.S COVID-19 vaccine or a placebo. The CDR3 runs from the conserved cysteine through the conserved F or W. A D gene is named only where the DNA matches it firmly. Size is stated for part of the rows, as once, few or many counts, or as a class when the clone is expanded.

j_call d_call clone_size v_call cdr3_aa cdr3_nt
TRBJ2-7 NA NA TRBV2 CAPTARLDSYEQYF TGTGCTCCCACGGCCCGGCTAGACTCCTACGAGCAGTACTTC
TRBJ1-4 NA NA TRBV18 CASSPREGGRGEKLFF TGTGCCAGCTCACCGCGGGAGGGAGGAAGAGGCGAAAAACTGTTTTTT
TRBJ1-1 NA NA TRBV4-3 CASSHIDDREAFF TGCGCCAGCAGCCACATCGACGACAGGGAAGCTTTCTTT
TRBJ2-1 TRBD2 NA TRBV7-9 CASSLSAGGAYNEQFF TGTGCCAGCAGCTTATCAGCGGGAGGGGCCTACAATGAGCAGTTCTTC
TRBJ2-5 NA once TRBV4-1 CASSQVYAETQYF TGCGCCAGCAGCCAAGTGTACGCTGAGACCCAGTACTTC
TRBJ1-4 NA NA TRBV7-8 CASSFSRTRPNEKLFF TGTGCCAGCAGCTTTTCCAGGACAAGACCTAATGAAAAACTGTTTTTT
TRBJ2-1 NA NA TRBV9 CASTPRRDNDNEQFF TGTGCCAGCACCCCCAGGCGGGACAACGACAATGAGCAGTTCTTC
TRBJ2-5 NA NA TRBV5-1 CASSPSDPAGETQYF TGCGCCAGCAGCCCTTCGGACCCGGCTGGGGAGACCCAGTACTTC
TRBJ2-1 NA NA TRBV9 CASSARTGPWSNEQFF TGTGCCAGCAGCGCAAGAACAGGGCCCTGGTCCAATGAGCAGTTCTTC
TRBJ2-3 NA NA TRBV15 CATSRSTGTGTDTQYF TGTGCCACCAGCAGATCTACAGGGACTGGCACAGATACGCAGTATTTT
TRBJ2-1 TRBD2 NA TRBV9 CASSLLLAGAANEQFF TGTGCCAGCAGCCTCCTACTAGCGGGAGCCGCAAATGAGCAGTTCTTC
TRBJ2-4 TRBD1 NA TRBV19 CASSNQGAGFQYF TGTGCCAGTAGTAATCAGGGGGCTGGTTTTCAGTACTTC
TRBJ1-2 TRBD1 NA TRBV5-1 CASSATGDNYGYTF TGCGCCAGCAGCGCGACAGGGGATAACTATGGCTACACCTTC
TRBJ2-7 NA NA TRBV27 CASSLWGANEQYF TGTGCCAGCAGTTTATGGGGGGCCAACGAGCAGTACTTC
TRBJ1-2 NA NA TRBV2 CASATGPYGYTF TGTGCCAGCGCCACTGGACCCTATGGCTACACCTTC
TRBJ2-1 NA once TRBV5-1 CASSPTASSYNEQFF TGCGCCAGCAGCCCGACAGCCAGCTCCTACAATGAGCAGTTCTTC
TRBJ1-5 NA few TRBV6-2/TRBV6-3 CASSYYGPTTSNQPQHF TGTGCCAGCAGTTACTACGGTCCGACGACTTCGAATCAGCCCCAGCATTTT
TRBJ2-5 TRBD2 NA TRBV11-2 CASSLFSLDVAGGRETQYF TGTGCCAGCAGCTTATTTTCCCTGGATGTGGCGGGGGGCAGGGAGACCCAGTACTTC
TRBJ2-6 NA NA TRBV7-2 CASSLIGTTGANVLTF TGTGCCAGCAGCTTGATCGGGACAACTGGGGCCAACGTCCTGACTTTC
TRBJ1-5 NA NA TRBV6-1 CASSEAVQEAGNQPQHF TGTGCCAGCAGTGAAGCGGTGCAGGAGGCGGGCAATCAGCCCCAGCATTTT
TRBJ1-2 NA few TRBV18 CASSPQGNYGYTF TGTGCCAGCTCACCACAGGGGAACTATGGCTACACCTTC
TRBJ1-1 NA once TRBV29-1 CSLAEPGTEAFF TGCAGCCTGGCAGAGCCAGGCACTGAAGCTTTCTTT
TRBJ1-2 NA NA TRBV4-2 CASSPTGANYGYTF TGTGCCAGCAGCCCTACAGGAGCTAACTATGGCTACACCTTC
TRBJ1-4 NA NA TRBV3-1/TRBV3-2 CASSQAEKLFF TGTGCCAGCAGCCAGGCCGAAAAACTGTTTTTT
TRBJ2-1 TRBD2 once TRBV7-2 CASSTGLAGINEQFF TGTGCCAGCAGCACCGGACTAGCGGGGATTAATGAGCAGTTCTTC
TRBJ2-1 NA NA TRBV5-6 CASSLEGLANEQFF TGTGCCAGCAGCTTGGAGGGACTTGCGAATGAGCAGTTCTTC